This TCR beta chain was captured by sequencing in a study of T cells after yellow fever vaccination. Looking at the study overall: Some fractions had low cell numbers, and these were prepared with SMART-Seq v4 Ultra Low Input. Findings and caveats of the study: Primary-vaccination clones mostly resurfaced post-booster (about 95% CD4, around 88% CD8). The secondary response showed a weaker magnitude and a faster peak, day 5 versus 15.

This clonotype has more than one count but fewer than ten. Its cognate antigen is unknown. UMIs and a universal primer site were added when TCR cDNA was made by 5'RACE template switching. MiXCR was run by TCRdb on the 5' RACE reads, yielding one entry per CDR3 protein. The sample holds 300,000 to 350,000 distinct CDR3 sequences, around 8.1% seen once. The CDR3 contains 14 residues. V shed 7 bases and J shed 3 bases, with 12 bases lying between them. The rearrangement uses TRBV12-3 or TRBV12-4 and TRBJ1-4; D unresolved. This sample comprised PBMCs, obtained 35 to 50 days after the first yellow fever vaccination. This TCR was sampled from a man aged 18 to 35 who received the YFV17D yellow fever vaccine. The chain's CDR3 is CASKFQGANEKLFF. Written as DNA, the CDR3 is TGTGCCAGCAAATTTCAAGGAGCTAATGAAAAACTGTTTTTT.